This T cell receptor (beta chain) was retrieved from a study of PD-1 blockade in classical Hodgkin lymphoma. Findings and limits, study-wide: Significantly greater TCR diversity emerged by C4D1 in CD4+ cells but not CD8+ cells.

All patients relapsed after autologous stem cell transplantation, and brentuximab vedotin exposure varied. Germline values: CDR1 LNHNV, CDR2 YYDKDF (reference sequence). Trimming removed 1 base from V and 2 bases from J, with 14 bases in between. This CDR3 comprises 16 residues. As for this clone: What it binds is not known.

Sequencing was performed with immunoSEQ multiplex PCR; in TCRdb, only in-frame clones are kept and a portion is missing. The sample contains about 110,000 clones, roughly 87% of which appear only once. The source is a human donor with classical Hodgkin lymphoma. This sequence joins TRBV15 and TRBJ1-1, with D possibly matching TRBD1 (6 bases). The source was peripheral blood mononuclear cells (PBMCs), collected before the second cycle of nivolumab. CDR3 amino acids: CATSRATGTPNTEAFF. CDR3 sequence (DNA): TGTGCCACCAGCAGAGCGACCGGGACACCAAACACTGAAGCTTTCTTT.